Listed below are T cell receptor beta chains from one sample, sequenced in a study of blood T cell repertoires in COVID-19. Profiled with immunoSEQ multiplex PCR; TCRdb holds only in-frame clones, not every one. This sample has more than 85,000 clones, with around 90% found just once. Material for sequencing was peripheral blood. The source is a woman in her 70s with acute or convalescent COVID-19. Each CDR3 is given with its conserved first and last residue. A D gene is named only where the DNA matches it firmly. Size is omitted from some rows. Given values are once, few, many or a class for expanded clones.

V: TRBV9; size: NA; J: TRBJ2-1; D: NA; CDR3: CASSAPLRASYNEQFF; DNA: TGTGCCAGCAGCGCCCCATTGCGGGCCTCCTACAATGAGCAGTTCTTC
V: TRBV28; size: NA; J: TRBJ2-7; D: NA; CDR3: CASSLVRGGEQYF; DNA: TGTGCCAGCAGTTTAGTGCGTGGGGGGGAGCAGTACTTC
V: TRBV12-3/TRBV12-4; size: NA; J: TRBJ2-3; D: NA; CDR3: CASSSSTDTQYF; DNA: TGTGCCAGCAGTTCGAGCACAGATACGCAGTATTTT
V: TRBV28; size: NA; J: TRBJ2-1; D: NA; CDR3: CASSFVLGSSEQFF; DNA: TGTGCCAGCAGTTTCGTTCTGGGCTCGTCTGAGCAGTTCTTC
V: TRBV11-2; size: NA; J: TRBJ2-1; D: TRBD1; CDR3: CASSLGDRGPYNEQFF; DNA: TGTGCCAGCAGCTTAGGGGACAGGGGGCCATACAATGAGCAGTTCTTC
V: TRBV28; size: NA; J: TRBJ2-1; D: TRBD2; CDR3: CASSLWSSGNDNEQFF; DNA: TGTGCCAGCAGTTTATGGTCTAGCGGGAATGACAATGAGCAGTTCTTC
V: TRBV3-1/TRBV3-2; size: once; J: TRBJ1-2; D: NA; CDR3: CASSQADRQFDGYTF; DNA: TGTGCCAGCAGCCAAGCGGACAGACAATTCGATGGCTACACCTTC
V: TRBV2; size: NA; J: TRBJ2-5; D: TRBD2; CDR3: CASSPLGGSLETQYF; DNA: TGTGCCAGCAGCCCGCTGGGCGGGAGTCTAGAGACCCAGTACTTC
V: TRBV28; size: NA; J: TRBJ1-2; D: NA; CDR3: CASSALREVYGYTF; DNA: TGTGCCAGCAGTGCCCTGAGGGAGGTGTATGGCTACACCTTC
V: TRBV19; size: once; J: TRBJ1-3; D: NA; CDR3: CASTLLSSGNTIYF; DNA: TGTGCCAGTACCCTTCTTAGCTCTGGAAACACCATATATTTT
V: TRBV5-8; size: NA; J: TRBJ2-5; D: TRBD2; CDR3: CASSLLAGGETQYF; DNA: TGTGCCAGCAGCTTACTAGCGGGAGGAGAGACCCAGTACTTC
V: TRBV11-2; size: once; J: TRBJ1-1; D: NA; CDR3: CASSPPTRTEAFF; DNA: TGTGCCAGCAGCCCCCCGACTAGGACTGAAGCTTTCTTT
V: TRBV28; size: NA; J: TRBJ1-5; D: NA; CDR3: CASGEQGSNQPQHF; DNA: TGTGCCAGCGGGGAACAGGGCAGCAATCAGCCCCAGCATTTT
V: TRBV28; size: NA; J: TRBJ1-5; D: NA; CDR3: CASRRGGSNQPQHF; DNA: TGTGCCAGCAGAAGGGGGGGAAGCAATCAGCCCCAGCATTTT
V: TRBV28; size: NA; J: TRBJ1-5; D: NA; CDR3: CASSLPLQGNQPQHF; DNA: TGTGCCAGCAGTTTGCCCCTACAGGGCAATCAGCCCCAGCATTTT
V: TRBV28; size: NA; J: TRBJ2-5; D: NA; CDR3: CASSFPGGQPAGTQYF; DNA: TGTGCCAGCAGTTTTCCCGGGGGACAGCCGGCAGGGACCCAGTACTTC
V: TRBV7-9; size: once; J: TRBJ2-1; D: TRBD1; CDR3: CASSLTGTGRNEQFF; DNA: TGTGCCAGCAGCCTCACCGGGACAGGGCGGAATGAGCAGTTCTTC
V: TRBV3-1/TRBV3-2; size: NA; J: TRBJ1-4; D: TRBD1; CDR3: CASSLNRGRGEKLFF; DNA: TGTGCCAGCAGCCTAAACAGGGGGCGCGGTGAAAAACTGTTTTTT
V: TRBV27; size: once; J: TRBJ1-6; D: TRBD1; CDR3: CASRDRGSPPLHF; DNA: TGTGCCAGCAGGGACAGGGGTTCCCCACCCCTCCACTTT
V: TRBV9; size: few; J: TRBJ2-2; D: TRBD1; CDR3: CASSPNTGVSTNTGELFF; DNA: TGTGCCAGCAGCCCCAACACAGGGGTTTCAACGAACACCGGGGAGCTGTTTTTT
V: TRBV7-9; size: NA; J: TRBJ1-4; D: NA; CDR3: CASSLGGTTNEKLFF; DNA: TGTGCCAGCAGCTTGGGAGGGACAACTAATGAAAAACTGTTTTTT
V: TRBV6-1; size: few; J: TRBJ2-6; D: NA; CDR3: CASSERGISGANVLTF; DNA: TGTGCCAGCAGTGAAAGGGGGATCTCTGGGGCCAACGTCCTGACTTTC
V: TRBV7-9; size: NA; J: TRBJ2-2; D: TRBD1; CDR3: CASSLVGRQGPNTGELFF; DNA: TGTGCCAGCAGCTTAGTCGGTAGACAGGGACCGAACACCGGGGAGCTGTTTTTT
V: TRBV5-1; size: NA; J: TRBJ1-4; D: NA; CDR3: CASSATQGFNEKLFF; DNA: TGCGCCAGCAGCGCAACACAGGGTTTTAATGAAAAACTGTTTTTT
V: TRBV28; size: NA; J: TRBJ1-2; D: NA; CDR3: CASSSSRGNYGYTF; DNA: TGTGCCAGCAGTTCTTCAAGGGGAAACTATGGCTACACCTTC
V: TRBV2; size: NA; J: TRBJ2-1; D: NA; CDR3: CASTHGTSRSYNEQFF; DNA: TGTGCCAGCACCCATGGTACTAGCCGTTCCTACAATGAGCAGTTCTTC
V: TRBV18; size: NA; J: TRBJ2-7; D: TRBD2; CDR3: CASSPERDSSYEQYF; DNA: TGTGCCAGCTCACCTGAGCGGGATAGCTCCTACGAGCAGTACTTC
V: TRBV6-1; size: once; J: TRBJ1-2; D: NA; CDR3: CASSERSSYGYTF; DNA: TGTGCCAGCAGTGAACGGTCCTCCTATGGCTACACCTTC
V: TRBV2; size: NA; J: TRBJ1-4; D: TRBD1; CDR3: CASSEPTSTGREKLFF; DNA: TGTGCCAGCAGTGAGCCGACCTCGACAGGGCGCGAAAAACTGTTTTTT
V: TRBV2; size: NA; J: TRBJ1-6; D: NA; CDR3: CASKLGGGYNSPLHF; DNA: TGTGCCAGCAAGCTGGGCGGGGGCTATAATTCACCCCTCCACTTT
V: TRBV6-5; size: NA; J: TRBJ2-2; D: TRBD2; CDR3: CASSFRGGNTGELFF; DNA: TGTGCCAGCAGTTTTCGGGGGGGTAACACCGGGGAGCTGTTTTTT
V: TRBV19; size: NA; J: TRBJ2-5; D: TRBD2; CDR3: CASKLGGSGGHQETQYF; DNA: TGTGCCAGTAAACTCGGTGGTAGCGGGGGCCATCAAGAGACCCAGTACTTC
V: TRBV3-1/TRBV3-2; size: NA; J: TRBJ2-5; D: NA; CDR3: CASSQAQGKYF; DNA: TGTGCCAGCAGCCAAGCTCAGGGCAAGTACTTC
V: TRBV27; size: NA; J: TRBJ2-7; D: NA; CDR3: CASSPSGLPTYEQYF; DNA: TGTGCCAGCAGCCCATCGGGACTCCCAACCTACGAGCAGTACTTC
V: TRBV6-1; size: NA; J: TRBJ1-4; D: NA; CDR3: CASSDPRSREGEKLFF; DNA: TGTGCCAGCAGTGACCCGAGGTCCCGCGAGGGCGAAAAACTGTTTTTT
V: TRBV5-4; size: NA; J: TRBJ2-6; D: TRBD1; CDR3: CASSPGTGITGANVLTF; DNA: TGTGCCAGCAGCCCCGGGACAGGGATTACTGGGGCCAACGTCCTGACTTTC
V: TRBV18; size: NA; J: TRBJ2-2; D: TRBD2; CDR3: CASSSGTKNTGELFF; DNA: TGTGCCAGCTCATCCGGGACTAAAAACACCGGGGAGCTGTTTTTT